This T cell receptor beta chain was identified during a study of a mutant IDH1 vaccine in newly diagnosed glioma. The time point denotes: week 35, safety follow-up. The study gave 300 ug of mutant IDH1 20-mer peptide per vaccine dose, with topical imiquimod. Regarding this clone: Its specificity is not known.

Only in-frame clones appear in the TCRdb table, and some are missing; sequencing was by immunoSEQ multiplex PCR. The sample contains around 32,000 clones, around 80% of which appear only once. This CDR3 region has 15 residues. Trimming cost V 5 bases and J 0 bases, with 14 bases left between them. Germline assignment: CDR1 GTSNPN and CDR2 SVGIG (reference sequence). This chain joins TRBV30 and TRBJ1-3; D is undetermined. The starting material was PBMCs, obtained from a glioma patient whose treatment included an IDH1 peptide vaccine. The sequence derives from a middle-aged man with glioma. Some clones in this sample may be carry-over from other donors' samples. The CDR3 DNA reads as TGTGCCTGGCCCGGGCCCTCTCACTCTGGAAACACCATATATTTT. Residues: CAWPGPSHSGNTIYF.